The 3 T cell receptor beta chains reported below all come from one sample, sequenced in a study of T-cell reconstitution after alpha-beta-depleted transplantation in children. Findings and caveats of the study: Newly produced T cells mostly accounted for T-cell counts and diversity one year post-transplant.

Preparation of the TCRbeta library was carried out with unique molecular identifiers. TCRdb processed the PCR reads anew with MiXCR; each CDR3 protein has one entry. The sample gives approximately 300,000 distinct CDR3 sequences, roughly 7.8% of which show up once; 9.1% is in the top ten. No antigen is known for these receptors. This specimen was peripheral blood, taken 360 days after TCRalphabeta/CD19-depleted stem cell transplant. Receptors originate from a female patient aged 2-15 years who had a stem cell transplant for Fanconi anemia, so the T cells may come from the graft donor.

The chain carries TRBV9 and TRBJ2-7, with 8 bases matching TRBD1. CDR3 size: 13 residues. CDR1 and CDR2 from the germline V gene are SGDLS and YYNGEE. The V and J ends lost 1 base and 7 bases, in that order; junction bases with no gene match: 4. The CDR3 region is CASSVLDRAEQYF. The CDR3 coding sequence is TGTGCCAGCAGCGTATTGGACAGGGCAGAGCAGTACTTC.

In this sample, this clonotype turned up a few times. The chain joins TRBV18 to TRBJ2-2; no clear D. The V gene's germline CDR1 is KGHSH and CDR2 LQKENI. Trimming stripped 2 bases from V and 0 bases from J, with 10 bases between. This CDR3 has 16 residues. The CDR3 DNA sequence: TGTGCCAGCTCACCAAACTTCAACGCGAACACCGGGGAGCTGTTTTTT. It specifies CASSPNFNANTGELFF.

This clonotype was recorded many times. V gene TRBV10-3 combines with J gene TRBJ1-6, with unresolved D. This CDR3 has 15 amino acids. From germline, CDR1 is ENHRY and CDR2 SYGVKD. The germline V and J ends were trimmed by 6 bases and 12 bases, with 21 bases remaining between them. The CDR3: CAISETGPTDRPLHF. Written as DNA, the CDR3 is TGTGCCATCAGCGAAACGGGCCCAACGGATCGACCCCTCCACTTT.